These 22 T cell receptor beta chains came from one sample sequenced in a study of beta chain features in type 1 diabetes. Isolated RNA was reverse transcribed in full, so expressed TCRB transcripts were sequenced. The data were produced by immunoSEQ multiplex PCR, yet TCRdb's version contains in-frame clones alone and is incomplete. The sample holds over 120,000 clones, 9.2% seen once. Source material: central memory CD4+ T cells from blood. These receptors all stem from a man aged 18 to 30 in good health.

In this sample, this clone turned up a few times. Different DNA sequences within this sample yield the same CDR3. This chain joins TRBV29-1 and TRBJ2-5; TRBD2 agrees at 13 bases. The V segment lost 4 bases and the J segment 1 base; nucleotides outside the gene matches: 0. Germline CDR1 and CDR2: SQVTM and ANQGSEA. This CDR3 is 14 amino acids long. The CDR3 DNA is TGCAGCGTTGGACTAGCGGGGGGCCAAGAGACCCAGTACTTC. Translated, it gives CSVGLAGGQETQYF.

There are a few counts of this clone. The J gene is TRBJ1-2, the V gene TRBV5-4; TRBD1 agrees at 7 bases. Germline lookup yields CDR1 SGHNT and CDR2 YYREEE (reference sequence). The junction had 4 bases not matched to a gene; V was cut back by 0 bases and J by 8 bases. This CDR3 comprises 13 residues. The CDR3 sequence: CASSLEGGLGYTF. The CDR3 DNA reads as TGTGCCAGCAGCTTGGAAGGGGGCTTGGGCTACACCTTC.

The rearrangement links TRBV15 to TRBJ2-1; TRBD2 matches 7 bases. V trimming: 2 bases; J trimming: 6 bases; junction bases outside the gene matches: 10. CDR3 length: 16 residues. Germline V gene sequence: CDR1 LNHNV, CDR2 YYDKDF (reference sequence). CDR3 amino acids: CATSRQRLAPPNEQFF. In nucleotides, the CDR3 is TGTGCCACCAGCAGACAAAGACTAGCCCCTCCCAATGAGCAGTTCTTC.

This clone was picked up many times. V is TRBV29-1 and J is TRBJ2-3; 7 bases line up with TRBD2. The CDR3 has 14 amino acids. Trimming took 5 bases from V and 0 from J; bases not matched to a gene: 5. The germline CDR1 and CDR2 sequences are SQVTM and ANQGSEA. The CDR3 DNA follows: TGCAGCGTTAAAAGCGGGGTCAGCACAGATACGCAGTATTTT. As protein: CSVKSGVSTDTQYF.

The chain employs TRBV11-2 and TRBJ2-7; tentatively, D is TRBD2 (6 bases). Germline CDR1 reads SGHAT; CDR2 reads FQNNGV. With 4 bases removed from V and 3 bases from J, the gap between germline ends came to 13 bases. The CDR3 contains 14 residues. CDR3 in amino acids: CASSSAGGYYEQYF. As DNA, the CDR3 is TGTGCCAGCAGCTCGGCCGGGGGTTACTACGAGCAGTACTTC.

This clone was recorded a few times. CDR3 amino acids: CASSSSGGQGYEQYF. CDR3 coding DNA: TGTGCCAGCAGCTCGTCAGGGGGCCAGGGGTACGAGCAGTACTTC. The chain is built from TRBV7-8 and TRBJ2-7; 8 positions match TRBD1. The CDR3 extends over 15 amino acids. Germline V gene sequence: CDR1 SGHVS, CDR2 FQNEAQ. Germline trimming cut 4 bases from V and 4 bases from J; bases unmatched to any gene: 9.

This clone was found a few times. The chain is built from TRBV7-2 and TRBJ1-1, with D possibly matching TRBD1 (6 bases). CDR1 and CDR2 (germline): SGHTA, FQGNSA. With 5 bases removed from V and 1 base from J, the gap between germline ends came to 11 bases. This CDR3 region has 14 residues. The chain's CDR3 is CASSPWTANTEAFF. Written as DNA, the CDR3 is TGTGCCAGCAGCCCGTGGACAGCGAACACTGAAGCTTTCTTT.

This chain connects TRBV27 to TRBJ2-1; the D gene is possibly TRBD2 (5 bases). This CDR3 spans 13 amino acids. With 6 bases removed from V and 6 bases from J, the gap between germline ends came to 12 bases. Germline CDR1 is MNHEY and CDR2 is SMNVEV (reference sequence). The CDR3: CASRRLASNEQFF. CDR3 DNA sequence: TGTGCCAGCAGGCGGCTAGCTTCCAATGAGCAGTTCTTC.

This clone showed up many times. This sequence joins TRBV15 and TRBJ1-5; possible D gene TRBD1, 5 bases. In germline, CDR1 is LNHNV, CDR2 YYDKDF (reference sequence). The CDR3 totals 12 residues. V lost 4 bases to trimming and J lost 5 bases, with 6 bases between them. The CDR3 DNA reads as TGTGCCACCAGCAAAGGGGATCAGCCCCAGCATTTT. Amino acid sequence: CATSKGDQPQHF. The complete variable domain, with remaining parts taken from reference TRBV15 and TRBJ1-5, reads DAMVIQNPRYQVTQFGKPVTLSCSQTLNHNVMYWYQQKSSQAPKLLFHYYDKDFNNEADTPDNFQSRRPNTSFCFLDIRSPGLGDTAMYLCATSKGDQPQHFGDGTRLSIL.

This chain connects TRBV11-3 to TRBJ2-2; maybe TRBD1 (5 bases). CDR3 length: 14 amino acids. Germline-derived CDR1 and CDR2 are SGHNT and YENEEA. V lost 4 bases, J lost 5 bases, and 11 bases lay in between. The CDR3: CASSWTQVTGELFF. The CDR3 DNA follows: TGTGCCAGCAGCTGGACACAGGTTACCGGGGAGCTGTTTTTT.

This clone has more than one count but fewer than ten. This chain connects TRBV4-2 to TRBJ2-4, with 9 positions matching TRBD2. V gave up 6 bases and J gave up 4 bases; unmatched junction bases: 10. From germline, CDR1 is LGHNA and CDR2 YNFKEQ. The CDR3 is 16 residues long. The CDR3 sequence: CASSRIAGVEKNIQYF. DNA for the CDR3: TGTGCCAGCAGTCGAATAGCGGGGGTGGAAAAAAACATTCAGTACTTC.

This clone was seen more than once but under ten times. The J gene is TRBJ1-6, the V gene TRBV5-5; 11 nucleotides line up with TRBD1. The CDR3 covers 17 residues. Losses at the gene ends were 4 bases for V and 7 bases for J; bases not matched to a gene: 10. CDR1 SGHKS and CDR2 YYEKEE come from the germline V gene (reference sequence). CDR3 DNA: TGTGCCAGCAGCAGGACAGGGGGCGCGTTGGGAAATTCACCCCTCCACTTT. Translated, it gives CASSRTGGALGNSPLHF.

This clone was counted a few times. This chain's CDR3 is CASSMNRGGGTDTQYF. The CDR3 coding sequence is TGTGCCAGCAGCATGAACAGGGGTGGGGGCACAGATACGCAGTATTTT. V is TRBV13 and J is TRBJ2-3; 7 positions match TRBD1. This CDR3 spans 16 amino acids. CDR1 and CDR2 from the germline V gene are PRHDT and FYEKMQ (reference sequence). V shed 5 bases and J 1 base; nucleotides not matched to a gene: 9. The full variable domain, rest sourced from reference TRBV13 and TRBJ2-3, is AAGVIQSPRHLIKEKRETATLKCYPIPRHDTVYWYQQGPGQDPQFLISFYEKMQSDKGSIPDRFSAQQFSDYHSELNMSSLELGDSALYFCASSMNRGGGTDTQYFGPGTRLTVL.

The chain links TRBV27 to TRBJ1-5, with 9 bases matching TRBD1. Germline V CDR1 and CDR2: MNHEY, SMNVEV (reference sequence). This CDR3 spans 15 amino acids. Trimming removed 5 bases from V and 7 bases from J; junction bases left unmatched: 9. The CDR3 DNA reads TGTGCCAGCAGTCGGGACAGGGTATACGGGCAGCCCCAGCATTTT. This encodes CASSRDRVYGQPQHF.

This clone was seen more than once but under ten times. CDR3 in DNA: TGCGCCAGCAGCCCCGACAGGGGGGTATACAATGAGCAGTTCTTC. Translation: CASSPDRGVYNEQFF. This chain uses TRBV4-1 with TRBJ2-1; 9 nucleotides agree with TRBD1. This CDR3 is built from 15 residues. CDR1 is MGHRA, CDR2 YSYEKL, per germline. V was clipped by 4 bases and J by 4 bases; unmatched bases: 5.

This clone was seen ten or more times. The chain uses TRBV9 and TRBJ2-6; unclear D gene. Germline V gives CDR1 SGDLS, CDR2 YYNGEE. Trimming pared 2 bases from V and 2 bases from J, leaving 8 bases between. CDR3 length equals 15 residues. CDR3 amino acids: CASSVQVTGANVLTF. The CDR3 DNA follows: TGTGCCAGCAGCGTCCAGGTTACTGGGGCCAACGTCCTGACTTTC.

V gene TRBV5-6 combines with J gene TRBJ2-7, with a tentative D call TRBD1 (5 bases). This CDR3 is built from 15 residues. CDR1 and CDR2 from the germline V gene are SGHDT and YYEEEE. V gave up 3 bases and J gave up 7 bases, with 20 bases separating them. CDR3 sequence (DNA): TGTGCCAGCAGCTCATCACCGACAGCCAGAGAGGAGCAGTACTTC. Protein sequence: CASSSSPTAREEQYF.

The chain recombines TRBV4-2 with TRBJ2-1; TRBD2 matches 8 bases. Unmatched junction bases numbered 12, after V lost 1 base and J lost 7 bases. There are 17 residues in the CDR3. Looked up from germline, CDR1 is LGHNA and CDR2 is YNFKEQ. The CDR3 nucleotides read TGTGCCAGCAGCCAAGTTGGCCGGGGGGGCAGTATAAATGAGCAGTTCTTC. This codes for CASSQVGRGGSINEQFF.

This clone was seen at least ten times. This chain uses TRBV9 with TRBJ2-3, with a weak D call TRBD1 (6 bases). Germline assignment: CDR1 SGDLS and CDR2 YYNGEE. Between the trimmed V and J ends, which lost 4 bases and 0 bases, there was a span of 9 bases. The CDR3 sequence is 14 residues long. The CDR3 loop is CASSPQGSTDTQYF. The CDR3, as DNA: TGTGCCAGCAGCCCGCAGGGGAGCACAGATACGCAGTATTTT.

This clone was seen more than once but under ten times. This chain uses TRBV15 with TRBJ2-5; 7 bases align to TRBD1. The trim removed 9 bases at V and 2 bases at J, leaving 9 bases unmatched. The length of the CDR3 is 14 residues. Germline lookup yields CDR1 LNHNV and CDR2 YYDKDF (reference sequence). The CDR3 here is CATRQGRGQETQYF. CDR3 DNA: TGTGCCACTAGACAGGGCCGCGGTCAAGAGACCCAGTACTTC.

This clone showed up just a few times. The V and J genes are TRBV5-1 and TRBJ1-1, with D perhaps matching TRBD1 (6 bases). Germline V lookup: CDR1 SGHRS, CDR2 YFSETQ. CDR3 size: 11 residues. Between the trimmed V and J ends, which lost 1 base and 8 bases, there was a span of 6 bases. The CDR3 region is CASSLRGEAFF. The CDR3 DNA follows: TGCGCCAGCAGCTTGAGGGGGGAAGCTTTCTTT. The entire variable domain, with the rest obtained from reference TRBV5-1 and TRBJ1-1, is as follows: KAGVTQTPRYLIKTRGQQVTLSCSPISGHRSVSWYQQTPGQGLQFLFEYFSETQRNKGNFPGRFSGRQFSNSRSEMNVSTLELGDSALYLCASSLRGEAFFGQGTRLTVV.

The chain combines TRBV5-5 with TRBJ2-3, with no clear D. Trimming took 3 bases from V and 2 from J, leaving 7 bases between them. The CDR3 sequence is 13 residues long. CDR1 SGHKS and CDR2 YYEKEE come from the germline V gene (reference sequence). The CDR3 spells CASSSLNTDTQYF. CDR3 in DNA: TGTGCCAGCAGCTCCCTAAACACAGATACGCAGTATTTT.